This TCR beta chain came from a study of regulatory T cells in long-lasting Graves disease. Study-wide findings and caveats: Relative to newly diagnosed Graves' patients, persistent ones had lower TCR diversity.

The time point was: newly diagnosed GD, antithyroid drugs for less than 3 months. PBMCs were the source of the RNA used for TCR sequencing. Building of the TCR beta libraries involved iRepertoire HTBI primers and Arm-PCR of CDR3 regions. TCRdb re-called the multiplex PCR reads through MiXCR, storing one row per CDR3 protein. This sample has just over 600,000 distinct CDR3 sequences; 16% occur once, and the top ten carry around a sixth. To note about this clonotype: The antigen is undetermined.

The same data also contributed to another study, on T cells in Graves' hyperthyroidism and ophthalmopathy. Per that paper: The study left out patients who had uncontrolled infection, other autoimmune disease, pregnancy or lactation. The HTBI primer set drove a first-round RT-PCR of the TCR CDR3.

The sequence was obtained from a woman in her 30s with Graves disease. Sequencing used peripheral blood mononuclear cells (PBMCs), obtained at new diagnosis, from a patient treated with antithyroid drugs.

CDR3 coding DNA: TGTGCCAGCCGTCGTAGGGATAACACCGGGGAGCTGTTTTTT. The encoded protein is CASRRRDNTGELFF. This sequence joins TRBV5-6 and TRBJ2-2; the D is unclear. The CDR3 is 14 amino acids. V was pared by 7 bases and J by 2 bases, with 12 bases between. Germline V gene lookup returns CDR1 SGHDT and CDR2 YYEEEE.